The clone carrying this TCR beta chain was observed a handful of times. Produced via immunoSEQ multiplex PCR; TCRdb's table is partial and in-frame only. The sample has 120,000 or so clones, 88% seen once. This sample was included in a study of radiation and T cells in renal cell carcinoma. Described time point: blood 2 weeks post-SBRT. Treatment noted: 15 Gy SBRT to primary tumor, nephrectomy 4 weeks later. This renal cell carcinoma was of the clear cell type. The V end lost 4 bases, the J end lost 6 bases, and 3 bases lay between the germline ends. Germline CDR1 reads SGDLS; CDR2 reads YYNGEE. The CDR3 contains 10 residues.

The V and J genes are TRBV9 and TRBJ2-3; D is unresolved. The material sequenced was blood, taken from a patient whose treatment included radiotherapy and nephrectomy. The TCR sequence derives from an older woman with renal cell carcinoma. The chain's CDR3 is CASSKDTQYF. CDR3 coding DNA: TGTGCCAGCAGCAAGGATACGCAGTATTTT.